This T cell receptor beta chain emerged from a study of control samples from healthy donors and cancer patients. Clones were sequenced by immunoSEQ multiplex PCR, and TCRdb holds only the in-frame ones, with some missing. Among under 80,000 clones listed, about 87% were seen once. The CDR3 consists of 20 residues. The junction had 15 bases not matched to a gene; V was cut back by 3 bases and J by 0 bases. CDR1 is SGHVS and CDR2 is FNYEAQ in the germline V gene. The chain has TRBV7-6 and TRBJ1-5; 9 bases agree with TRBD1. The sequence came from a man aged 45-60 years in good health. Input material: blood. This chain's CDR3 is CASSFNPGQGTAGSNQPQHF. The CDR3 DNA sequence: TGTGCCAGCAGCTTTAACCCGGGACAGGGAACCGCGGGTAGCAATCAGCCCCAGCATTTT.